The 19 T cell receptor beta chains listed next were all sequenced from one sample in a study of blood T cell repertoires in COVID-19 (dated by TCRdb to 2020 to 2022). To prepare the library, the immunoSEQ multiplex PCR assay was applied. The table was pulled from immuneACCESS by TCRdb, which kept in-frame rearrangements only. Such tables lose some clones; where checked, under half of the loss comes from unresolved V genes, and the rest has no known cause. The sample yields about 140,000 clones; approximately 84% were counted once. The ten largest clones capture about 5.5% of the sample. The specimen sequenced was PBMCs or T cells enriched from blood (not recorded which). These receptors were obtained from a man aged 35 to 55 with acute COVID-19.

V and J are TRBV10-2 and TRBJ2-1, with 12 positions matching TRBD1. V trimming: 6 bases; J trimming: 6 bases; junction bases outside the gene matches: 9. CDR1 and CDR2 (germline): WSHSY, SAAADI. The CDR3 sequence is 16 residues long. The CDR3 loop reads CASRKPGQGASNEQFF. Here the CDR3 DNA reads TGCGCCAGCAGAAAACCGGGACAGGGGGCGAGCAATGAGCAGTTCTTC.

This rearrangement joins TRBV28 to TRBJ2-1; 10 nucleotides line up with TRBD2. The CDR3 length is 14 residues. With V trimmed by 2 bases and J by 9 bases, 4 bases remained unmatched. Germline V gives CDR1 MDHEN, CDR2 SYDVKM. The DNA for the CDR3 is TGTGCCAGCAGTTTAAGGGAGCGGGAGGGTGAGCAGTTCTTC. This translates into CASSLREREGEQFF.

The V and J genes are TRBV11-2 and TRBJ1-5, with a possible D match to TRBD1 (6 bases). The germline V gene encodes CDR1 SGHAT and CDR2 FQNNGV. The V end lost 0 bases, the J end lost 15 bases, and 15 bases lay between the germline ends. The CDR3 length is 13 residues. CDR3 protein: CASSLDRDTRVHF. The CDR3 coding sequence is TGTGCCAGCAGCTTAGATCGGGACACAAGAGTGCATTTT.

Regarding this clone: Other DNA sequences from this sample encode an identical CDR3 as well. J is TRBJ1-1 and V is TRBV5-6; no definite D call. CDR3 length: 13 amino acids. Germline CDR1 is SGHDT and CDR2 is YYEEEE. Trimming removed 0 bases at V and 6 bases at J, with 9 bases between. The DNA for the CDR3 is TGTGCCAGCAGCTTGGACTTGGGCCCTGAAGCTTTCTTT. Its translation: CASSLDLGPEAFF.

The chain has TRBV18 and TRBJ2-3; 9 nucleotides agree with TRBD1. CDR1 KGHSH and CDR2 LQKENI come from the germline V gene. V trimming: 3 bases; J trimming: 6 bases; junction bases outside the gene matches: 4. The CDR3 contains 14 residues. In DNA, the CDR3 is TGTGCCAGCTCACCGGACAGGGGTTGGGATACGCAGTATTTT. The encoded protein is CASSPDRGWDTQYF.

In this sample, this clone turned up a few times. In DNA form, the CDR3 reads TGTGCCAGCAGTTACCGGGGAAAAGGGACGGGGGGCCAAGAGACCCAGTACTTC. Translating it yields CASSYRGKGTGGQETQYF. The chain has TRBV6-2 or TRBV6-3 and TRBJ2-5, with 7 bases aligning to TRBD2. Germline V gives CDR1 MNHEY, CDR2 SVGEGT. The CDR3 covers 18 residues. J was trimmed by 1 base and V by 2 bases; bases with no gene match: 13.

The rearrangement uses TRBV5-6 and TRBJ1-4; D possibly corresponds to TRBD1 (5 bases). CDR1 SGHDT and CDR2 YYEEEE come from the germline V gene. V was trimmed by 3 bases and J by 3 bases, leaving 6 bases between them. The CDR3 runs to 13 residues. CDR3 sequence reads: CASSWGANEKLFF. CDR3 nucleotides: TGTGCCAGCAGCTGGGGGGCTAATGAAAAACTGTTTTTT. Looking up the rest from reference TRBV5-6 and TRBJ1-4 gives the full variable domain: DAGVTQSPTHLIKTRGQQVTLRCSPKSGHDTVSWYQQALGQGPQFIFQYYEEEERQRGNFPDRFSGHQFPNYSSELNVNALLLGDSALYLCASSWGANEKLFFGSGTQLSVL.

The genes are TRBV9 and TRBJ1-1, with TRBD1 as a possible D gene (5 bases). The germline gives CDR1 SGDLS, CDR2 YYNGEE. The CDR3 consists of 14 residues. V was cut by 0 bases and J by 3 bases, with 9 bases left in between. CDR3 in amino acids: CASSVGGADTEAFF. CDR3 nucleotides: TGTGCCAGCAGCGTAGGTGGGGCGGACACTGAAGCTTTCTTT.

This sequence joins TRBV10-3 and TRBJ1-2; no clear D gene. CDR1 ENHRY and CDR2 SYGVKD come from the germline V gene. This CDR3 comprises 10 residues. V was shortened by 11 bases and J by 3 bases, with 7 bases between the two germline ends. The CDR3 sequence is CASRDYGYTF. In nucleotides, the CDR3 is TGTGCCTCCCGGGACTATGGCTACACCTTC.

In this sample, this clone turned up once. The gene calls are TRBV30 and TRBJ2-1; the match to TRBD2 covers 7 bases. The CDR3 totals 15 residues. Germline CDR1 and CDR2: GTSNPN and SVGIG (reference sequence). The V segment lost 5 bases and the J segment 8 bases; nucleotides outside the gene matches: 15. This chain's CDR3 is CAWGRLAGYQDEQFF. In DNA form, the CDR3 reads TGTGCCTGGGGGAGGTTAGCGGGTTACCAGGATGAGCAGTTCTTC.

This clone was observed once. The chain uses TRBV10-3 and TRBJ2-4; 7 nucleotides match TRBD1. Germline lookup yields CDR1 ENHRY and CDR2 SYGVKD. V was pared by 10 bases and J by 6 bases, with 9 bases of the junction left unmatched. This CDR3 spans 13 amino acids. The CDR3 reads CATSGDSRNIQYF. The CDR3 DNA reads TGTGCCACGTCCGGGGACAGCAGAAACATTCAGTACTTC.

The chain is built from TRBV11-2 and TRBJ2-7; unclear D gene. Germline V gene lookup returns CDR1 SGHAT and CDR2 FQNNGV. The CDR3 extends over 14 amino acids. V was pared by 0 bases and J by 4 bases, with 10 bases between. CDR3 residues: CASSLEVLTYEQYF. CDR3 bases: TGTGCCAGCAGCTTAGAGGTGCTCACTTACGAGCAGTACTTC.

The rearrangement uses TRBV3-1 (or the pseudogene TRBV3-2) and TRBJ1-2; no reliable D call. The CDR3 is 13 amino acids. Germline assignment: CDR1 LGHDT and CDR2 YNNKEL (reference sequence). V lost 3 bases to trimming and J lost 2 bases, with 7 bases between them. CDR3 in amino acids: CASSQAENYGYTF. CDR3 nucleotides: TGTGCCAGCAGCCAGGCGGAGAACTATGGCTACACCTTC.

The genes are TRBV15 and TRBJ1-1, with 10 bases lining up with TRBD1. Germline lookup yields CDR1 LNHNV and CDR2 YYDKDF (reference sequence). V was pared by 3 bases and J by 1 base, with 2 bases of the junction left unmatched. This CDR3 comprises 15 residues. The CDR3 nucleotides are TGTGCCACCAGCAGGGGGACAGGGGAGAACACTGAAGCTTTCTTT. It encodes CATSRGTGENTEAFF.

The rearrangement uses TRBV7-2 and TRBJ2-5, with D tentatively TRBD1 (6 bases). The germline CDR1 and CDR2 sequences are SGHTA and FQGNSA. The CDR3 spans 15 residues. V lost 1 base, J lost 6 bases, and 15 bases lay in between. The DNA of the CDR3 is TGTGCCAGCAGCTTAGGAGCAGGGGCTCTTAAGACCCAGTACTTC. Its translation is CASSLGAGALKTQYF.

The V gene is TRBV28, the J gene TRBJ2-7; 8 nucleotides match TRBD1. V lost 6 bases to trimming and J lost 3 bases; unmatched junction nucleotides: 13. The CDR3 length is 16 residues. Germline values: CDR1 MDHEN, CDR2 SYDVKM. DNA of the CDR3: TGTGCCAGCAGCTCCCCGGAGGCAGGGGGCCTCTACGAGCAGTACTTC. Translation: CASSSPEAGGLYEQYF.

The chain carries TRBV9 and TRBJ1-2; the D is unclear. The CDR3 runs 15 residues. Germline V gene sequence: CDR1 SGDLS, CDR2 YYNGEE. The ends were cut back, 0 bases at V and 4 bases at J, with 13 bases in the middle. Here the CDR3 DNA reads TGTGCCAGCAGCGTAGACCCTACAGTCCTCTATGGCTACACCTTC. This encodes CASSVDPTVLYGYTF. Full variable domain (missing parts from reference TRBV9 and TRBJ1-2): DSGVTQTPKHLITATGQRVTLRCSPRSGDLSVYWYQQSLDQGLQFLIQYYNGEERAKGNILERFSAQQFPDLHSELNLSSLELGDSALYFCASSVDPTVLYGYTFGSGTRLTVV.

The V gene is TRBV10-1, the J gene TRBJ1-1, with D unclear. The CDR3 contains 13 residues. Trimming shortened V by 5 bases and J by 3 bases, and 10 bases separated the two germline ends. Germline-derived CDR1 and CDR2 are WNHNN and SYGVQD (reference sequence). In DNA, the CDR3 is TGCGCCAGCAGTCCCTACGCGGACACTGAAGCTTTCTTT. It codes for CASSPYADTEAFF.

The V call is TRBV15, the J call TRBJ2-2; 9 nucleotides match TRBD1. The V gene end was trimmed by 1 base and the J gene end by 1 base; junction bases not matched to a gene: 1. This CDR3 has 16 residues. Germline V gives CDR1 LNHNV, CDR2 YYDKDF (reference sequence). The CDR3 sequence is CATSRGTGENTGELFF. CDR3 sequence (DNA): TGTGCCACCAGCAGAGGGACAGGGGAGAACACCGGGGAGCTGTTTTTT.